These T cell receptor beta chains were read from a single sample in a study of technical replicates of blood from a handful of donors. Sequenced by immunoSEQ multiplex PCR; TCRdb stores in-frame clones only, minus some. The sample contains about 97,000 clones, less than 95% of which appear only once. The sample comprised T cells isolated from PBMCs. These receptor sequences come from a human donor in good health. Both conserved end residues are trimmed from each CDR3. D genes are given only for firm matches.

CDR3 protein | D gene | J gene | V gene
ASNQFTYEQY | - | TRBJ2-7 | TRBV6-1
ASSTSSGWGDEQF | TRBD2 | TRBJ2-1 | TRBV5-1
AIRQGAGTEAF | TRBD1 | TRBJ1-1 | TRBV10-3
AWSTPSYPSDTQY | - | TRBJ2-3 | TRBV30
ASSRGDSRDTQY | TRBD1 | TRBJ2-3 | TRBV5-4
ASRYSTNEKLF | - | TRBJ1-4 | TRBV25-1
ASSRRLAGGLYEQY | TRBD2 | TRBJ2-7 | TRBV4-1
ASSLTGQGGYEQY | TRBD1 | TRBJ2-7 | TRBV7-8
ASSPLMPGGAEEAF | - | TRBJ1-1 | TRBV18
ATMRHLAGYDTQY | TRBD2 | TRBJ2-3 | TRBV19
ASSITGQHTEAF | - | TRBJ1-1 | TRBV18
ASSARSAGVPLFEQF | TRBD2 | TRBJ2-1 | TRBV6-1
AISEVAVDDTQY | - | TRBJ2-3 | TRBV10-3
ASSLYPGYLEQY | - | TRBJ2-7 | TRBV7-2
ASTGGYGYT | - | TRBJ1-2 | TRBV27
ASRGQGFQPQH | - | TRBJ1-5 | TRBV28
ASSQAYEQY | - | TRBJ2-7 | TRBV6-1
ASSEASLAGYNEQF | TRBD2 | TRBJ2-1 | TRBV6-1
ASIRSGSSYEQY | - | TRBJ2-7 | TRBV28
ASKAGRNQPQH | - | TRBJ1-5 | TRBV6-5
AVFPGQGDNEQF | TRBD1 | TRBJ2-1 | TRBV6-5
ASSLVVVEEQF | - | TRBJ2-1 | TRBV5-5
ASSGGTGSNEQF | TRBD1 | TRBJ2-1 | TRBV5-1
ASSISDRAGPQH | - | TRBJ1-5 | TRBV19
ASSLEGVKNIQY | - | TRBJ2-4 | TRBV5-1
ASSQQGSGELF | - | TRBJ2-2 | TRBV2
ASSPLERRYTDTQY | - | TRBJ2-3 | TRBV7-3
ASSLYRAYSYGYT | - | TRBJ1-2 | TRBV5-1
ASSFSLEYNEQF | - | TRBJ2-1 | TRBV27
ASSSSPGSQH | - | TRBJ1-5 | TRBV6-5
ASSAQDGVDTQY | - | TRBJ2-3 | TRBV11-3